The T cell receptor beta chain described here comes from a study of shared clonotypes between healthy human individuals. Study at large: The cohort had two women and a few men, ages 18 to 49.

This CDR3 is built from 18 residues. V shed 4 bases, J shed 3 bases, and the junction held 14 bases outside the gene matches. CDR1 is SGHRS, CDR2 YFSETQ, per germline. The assay was immunoSEQ multiplex PCR, and TCRdb's table has in-frame clones only and misses some. The table shows over a million clones, with approximately 98% occurring only once. The sequenced sample was naive CD4+ T cells sorted from blood. Subset of the sample: CD45RA+ positively selected. The source is a man younger than 45 in good health. The rearrangement links TRBV5-1 to TRBJ1-2; 11 positions agree with TRBD1. CDR3 DNA: TGCGCCAGCAGCCGGACAGGGGGCAGGACACGGTCCGACTATGGCTACACCTTC. Translation gives CASSRTGGRTRSDYGYTF.